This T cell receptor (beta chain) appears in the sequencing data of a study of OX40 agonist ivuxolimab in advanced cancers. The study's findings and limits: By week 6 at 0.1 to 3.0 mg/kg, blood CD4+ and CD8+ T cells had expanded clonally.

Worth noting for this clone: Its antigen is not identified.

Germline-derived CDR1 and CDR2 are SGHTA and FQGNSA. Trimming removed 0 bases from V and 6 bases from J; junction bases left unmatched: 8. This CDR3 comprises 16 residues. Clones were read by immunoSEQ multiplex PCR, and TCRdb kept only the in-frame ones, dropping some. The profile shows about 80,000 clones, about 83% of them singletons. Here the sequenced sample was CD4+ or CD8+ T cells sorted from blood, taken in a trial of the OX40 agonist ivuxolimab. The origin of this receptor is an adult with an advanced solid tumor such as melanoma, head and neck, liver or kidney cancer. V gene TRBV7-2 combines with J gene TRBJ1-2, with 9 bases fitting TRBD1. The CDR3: CASSLAFGTGGNGYTF. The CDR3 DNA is TGTGCCAGCAGCTTAGCTTTTGGAACAGGGGGCAATGGCTACACCTTC.